The 22 T cell receptor beta chains presented below share a single source sample, sequenced in a study of blood T cell repertoires in COVID-19. Data came from immunoSEQ multiplex PCR; TCRdb stores just in-frame clones and leaves some out. The table records around 370,000 clones, 80% to 90% of them present only once. Sequencing was carried out using peripheral blood. These receptors came from a woman aged 45-60 years with COVID-19, enrolled during active disease.

This chain joins TRBV7-9 and TRBJ1-1; D is unresolved. Trimming took 4 bases from V and 0 from J, leaving 12 bases between them. The V gene's germline CDR1 is SEHNR and CDR2 FQNEAQ (reference sequence). There are 15 residues in the CDR3. CDR3 sequence: CASSSPTGMNTEAFF. CDR3 DNA: TGTGCCAGCAGCTCCCCGACTGGCATGAACACTGAAGCTTTCTTT.

This chain links TRBV18 with TRBJ1-4; 7 bases agree with TRBD1. This CDR3 has 16 amino acids. Trimming at V came to 4 bases and at J to 5 bases, leaving 10 bases not matched to a gene. In germline, CDR1 is KGHSH, CDR2 LQKENI. Written as DNA, the CDR3 is TGTGCCAGCTCACGGGACAGCCTCCGCCAAAATGAAAAACTGTTTTTT. Its protein product is CASSRDSLRQNEKLFF.

The chain recombines TRBV7-9 with TRBJ2-7; TRBD2 is a possible D gene (5 bases). The V and J ends lost 5 bases and 12 bases respectively, with 20 bases between them. Germline CDR1 SEHNR, CDR2 FQNEAQ (reference sequence). The CDR3 has 13 residues. The CDR3 loop reads CASSRRDSLPPYF. The CDR3 bases are TGTGCCAGCAGCCGCCGGGATTCCCTCCCTCCGTACTTC.

The V and J genes are TRBV5-1 and TRBJ2-1; D gene unclear. This CDR3 is 13 amino acids long. V was cut by 0 bases and J by 6 bases, with 7 bases left in between. Germline V gives CDR1 SGHRS, CDR2 YFSETQ. The DNA of the CDR3 is TGCGCCAGCAGCTTGGGGCACCTCAATGAGCAGTTCTTC. It encodes CASSLGHLNEQFF.

CDR3 in DNA: TGTGCCAGCAGCCAAGATCTAGCGGGATATGTAGATACGCAGTATTTT. This encodes CASSQDLAGYVDTQYF. V and J are TRBV3-1 (or the pseudogene TRBV3-2) and TRBJ2-3; 9 bases map to TRBD2. The CDR3 length is 16 residues. With V trimmed by 0 bases and J by 5 bases, 6 bases remained unmatched. CDR1 and CDR2 (germline): LGHDT, YNNKEL (reference sequence).

The chain links TRBV6-1 to TRBJ2-5; 8 positions match TRBD2. CDR1 and CDR2 (germline): MNHNS, SASEGT. Trimming removed 4 bases from V and 2 bases from J; junction bases left unmatched: 12. CDR3 length: 17 amino acids. CDR3 nucleotides: TGTGCCAGCAGTGTTTTGCGGGAGGCGTTAAAACAAGAGACCCAGTACTTC. Residues: CASSVLREALKQETQYF.

In its sample, this clone was seen once. The chain employs TRBV2 and TRBJ1-1; D remains unclear. Trimming took off 2 bases at V and 7 bases at J, with 17 bases between the two ends. This CDR3 has 15 residues. Germline V CDR1 and CDR2: SNHLY, FYNNEI. CDR3 sequence reads: CASSERRVSRDEAFF. CDR3 coding DNA: TGTGCCAGCAGTGAAAGGCGGGTGTCACGCGATGAAGCTTTCTTT.

V and J are TRBV28 and TRBJ2-1; D perhaps matches TRBD1 (7 bases). V was clipped by 7 bases and J by 7 bases, with 26 bases between them. Germline assignment: CDR1 MDHEN and CDR2 SYDVKM. The CDR3 spans 17 residues. CDR3 amino acids: CASILMGGTDTKNEQFF. The CDR3 bases are TGTGCCAGCATCCTAATGGGCGGGACAGACACCAAGAATGAGCAGTTCTTC.

The CDR3 loop is CASSPSGIYNEQFF. DNA of the CDR3: TGTGCCAGCAGCCCTAGCGGGATCTACAATGAGCAGTTCTTC. V usage is TRBV11-3 and J usage is TRBJ2-1, with 9 positions matching TRBD2. Unmatched junction bases numbered 2, after V lost 5 bases and J lost 3 bases. The CDR3 contains 14 residues. The germline V gene has CDR1 SGHNT and CDR2 YENEEA.

In its sample, this clone was seen a few times. This chain connects TRBV2 to TRBJ1-5; D remains unclear. This CDR3 region has 19 residues. V gave up 0 bases and J gave up 4 bases, with 22 bases separating them. The germline V gene has CDR1 SNHLY and CDR2 FYNNEI. This chain's CDR3 is CASSEAGNPRRVLNQPQHF. The CDR3 nucleotides read TGTGCCAGCAGTGAAGCGGGCAACCCTAGGCGGGTTCTTAATCAGCCCCAGCATTTT.

The CDR3 bases are TGCAGTGCTAGTATTCCAGCAGGGGACAATCAGCCCCAGCATTTT. This translates into CSASIPAGDNQPQHF. The chain couples TRBV20-1 to TRBJ1-5; tentative D call: TRBD1 (6 bases). V was clipped by 3 bases and J by 3 bases, with 15 bases between them. Germline V CDR1 and CDR2: DFQATT, SNEGSKA (reference sequence). There are 15 residues in the CDR3.

The rearrangement uses TRBV12-3 or TRBV12-4 and TRBJ1-1, with unresolved D. This CDR3 comprises 12 residues. V was clipped by 4 bases and J by 4 bases, with 7 bases between them. The CDR3 DNA follows: TGTGCCAGCAGTTCTTCCAGCACTGAAGCTTTCTTT. This sequence encodes CASSSSSTEAFF.

V and J are TRBV7-9 and TRBJ1-1, with D tentatively TRBD1 (5 bases). V dropped 1 base and J dropped 1 base, with 16 bases sitting between them. The CDR3 totals 17 residues. Germline CDR1 and CDR2: SEHNR and FQNEAQ (reference sequence). The CDR3 loop reads CASSLVRSDTPNTEAFF. The CDR3, as DNA: TGTGCCAGCAGCTTAGTCAGATCGGACACCCCGAACACTGAAGCTTTCTTT.

This rearrangement joins TRBV27 to TRBJ2-1; 9 bases fit TRBD1. V gave up 10 bases and J gave up 4 bases; unmatched junction bases: 5. The germline gives CDR1 MNHEY, CDR2 SMNVEV (reference sequence). The CDR3 totals 13 residues. CDR3: CAIRQGEYNEQFF. The DNA for the CDR3 is TGTGCCATCCGACAGGGGGAGTACAATGAGCAGTTCTTC.

The V gene is TRBV5-1, the J gene TRBJ2-2, with a possible D match to TRBD2 (5 bases). Germline CDR1 SGHRS, CDR2 YFSETQ. The CDR3 runs 16 residues. Trimming took 4 bases from V and 2 from J, leaving 15 bases between them. CDR3: CASSLPPAVNTGELFF. The CDR3 DNA is TGCGCCAGCAGCCTACCTCCAGCGGTTAACACCGGGGAGCTGTTTTTT. Looking up the rest from reference TRBV5-1 and TRBJ2-2 gives the full variable domain: KAGVTQTPRYLIKTRGQQVTLSCSPISGHRSVSWYQQTPGQGLQFLFEYFSETQRNKGNFPGRFSGRQFSNSRSEMNVSTLELGDSALYLCASSLPPAVNTGELFFGEGSRLTVL.

This clone is a singleton in its sample. The chain joins TRBV7-6 to TRBJ1-2; 12 bases line up with TRBD1. The CDR3 totals 15 residues. CDR1 and CDR2 (germline): SGHVS, FNYEAQ. J gave up 3 bases and V 3 bases, and 2 bases lay outside the gene matches. CDR3 residues: CASSLGQGAYYGYTF. Here the CDR3 DNA reads TGTGCCAGCAGCTTGGGACAGGGGGCGTACTATGGCTACACCTTC.

This chain uses TRBV7-6 with TRBJ1-1; D is undetermined. V lost 1 base and J lost 1, with 10 bases in between. Germline CDR1 reads SGHVS; CDR2 reads FNYEAQ. This CDR3 region has 15 residues. DNA of the CDR3: TGTGCCAGCAGCTTAGGTCGGAACAGGAACACTGAAGCTTTCTTT. Amino acids: CASSLGRNRNTEAFF.

The chain couples TRBV19 to TRBJ1-2; 7 positions match TRBD1. The V gene end was trimmed by 4 bases and the J gene end by 6 bases; junction bases not matched to a gene: 5. CDR1 and CDR2 from the germline V gene are LNHDA and SQIVND (reference sequence). The CDR3 is 13 amino acids. In DNA, the CDR3 is TGTGCCAGTAGTAGCGACAGGGCGGATGGCTACACCTTC. This sequence encodes CASSSDRADGYTF.

The V call is TRBV24-1, the J call TRBJ2-5, with 7 bases aligning to TRBD1. CDR1 is KGHDR, CDR2 SFDVKD, per germline. Unmatched junction bases numbered 6, after V lost 4 bases and J lost 5 bases. The CDR3 is made up of 14 amino acids. CDR3 residues: CATSEGGRRETQYF. In DNA, the CDR3 is TGTGCCACCAGTGAAGGGGGCCGTAGGGAGACCCAGTACTTC.

There are a few counts of this clone. The V gene is TRBV11-3, the J gene TRBJ1-6; D unresolved. Deletions cut 6 bases from V and 0 bases from J, with 9 bases between. The CDR3 is 15 amino acids. Germline V gene lookup returns CDR1 SGHNT and CDR2 YENEEA. The CDR3 here is CASSRRSSYNSPLHF. The CDR3 nucleotides read TGTGCCAGCAGTAGAAGGAGCTCCTATAATTCACCCCTCCACTTT.

This rearrangement joins TRBV5-1 to TRBJ2-5; D perhaps matches TRBD1 (5 bases). The length of the CDR3 is 16 residues. Germline V gene data show CDR1 as SGHRS and CDR2 as YFSETQ. The ends were cut back, 0 bases at V and 4 bases at J, with 16 bases in the middle. This CDR3 is CASSLVSAGLGETQYF. The DNA for the CDR3 is TGCGCCAGCAGCTTGGTAAGCGCAGGGCTGGGAGAGACCCAGTACTTC.

CDR3 region: CASSQESGDNEQFF. CDR3 bases: TGCGCCAGCAGCCAAGAAAGCGGGGACAATGAGCAGTTCTTC. This chain links TRBV4-1 with TRBJ2-1; TRBD2 aligns across 7 bases. The germline V gene encodes CDR1 MGHRA and CDR2 YSYEKL. Trimming cost V 0 bases and J 5 bases; bases outside gene matches: 1. This CDR3 has 14 amino acids.